This TCR beta chain was documented in a study of CXCR3-negative and CXCR3-positive naive CD8 T cells (dated by TCRdb to between 2018 and 2020). Regarding the study in general: In total, around 150 million TRB reads were obtained, or roughly 1.5 +/- 0.3 million reads per library. Data from under 12 donors, pooled across two independent experiments, went into the diversity and physicochemical repertoire analyses. Naive subsets from a handful of donors and memory cells from 3 donors were included in the TRBV-TRBJ cluster analysis.

Counted from cysteine to phenylalanine, this CDR3 has 15 amino acids. The coding DNA is unavailable. CDR1 and CDR2 were assigned from the germline V gene (reference sequence) as SEHNR and FQNEAQ. Each CD8+ T cell subset was flow-sorted in triplicate, with 250,000 to 350,000 cells per subset placed directly into RLT lysis buffer. To exclude memory contaminants, naive CD8+ T cells were stringently defined as CD45RO-CCR7+CD27+CD95-. Using standard density gradient centrifugation, peripheral blood mononuclear cells were isolated from buffy coats. Naive CXCR3-negative and CXCR3-positive CD8+ T cells were flow-sorted on a FACSAria III. Total RNA was extracted from sorted cells with an RNeasy Mini Kit. TCRdb names NextSeq 550 as the instrument used. The Human TCR Profiling Kit (MiLaboratory) was used to prepare UMI-labeled 5' RACE TRB cDNA libraries. The full amount of extracted RNA was used for cDNA synthesis, and the full amount of resulting cDNA was used for PCR amplification. Libraries were prepared in parallel with an identical number of PCR cycles. As for the original processing: About 53,000 +/- 9,400 unique UMI-labeled TRB cDNA molecules per library were extracted with MIGEC and MiXCR, with at least two reads per UMI required. On average, 40,000 +/- 10,000 functional in-frame TRB CDR3 nucleotide clonotypes lacking stop codons were found per library. After downsampling to 5000 UMI-labeled TRB molecules per sample, diversity metrics, including normalized Shannon-Wiener and Chao1, were computed in VDJtools. VDJtools was used to calculate clonotype-size-weighted physicochemical properties of the central five CDR3 residues, namely interaction energy, strength, volume and Kidera factor 4. After the reads were reprocessed by TCRdb, one entry was made per CDR3 protein sequence, with no DNA. TCRdb's processing, not the study's, gives the V and J calls here. This sample's clone table shows tens of thousands of distinct CDR3 sequences. Of the sample, approximately 1.5% is held by the ten largest clones.

For this clonotype: Its cognate antigen has yet to be identified.

Results the study describes overall, beyond this receptor: Freshly isolated PBMCs were used for most assays because CXCR3 expression partially decreased after cryopreservation. TRB CDR3s from CXCR3-positive naive cells showed higher hydrophobicity (lower Kidera factor 4), lower energy, and higher strength and volume indices than CXCR3-negative naive cells. Because surface CD5, which has been linked to self-reactivity in mice, was comparable between naive subsets, TCR interaction strength was also inferred from TRB CDR3 physicochemical properties. Comparably high repertoire diversity was found in both naive subsets, whereas much lower repertoire diversity was found in memory CD8+ T cells. Within the same donor, TRBV-TRBJ usage looked similar between naive CXCR3-negative and CXCR3-positive cells, but memory cells had distinct patterns.

This TCR was sampled from a human donor in good health. Some clones in this sample may be carry-over from other donors' samples. The sequencing sample was made of naive CXCR3- CD8+ T cells from blood. The intended sense of this specimen's cell subset or site label: CD45RO-CCR7+CD27+CD95- naive CD8+ T cells lacking CXCR3 (TNR3-). The chain links TRBV7-9 with TRBJ1-1. The CDR3 region: CASSLEVGLDSEAFF.